The rows below give T cell receptor beta chains drawn from one sample of a study of blood T cells in healthy people across ages. MiXCR was run by TCRdb on the 5' RACE reads, yielding one entry per CDR3 protein. Of approximately 1.5 million distinct CDR3 sequences listed, about 45% are singletons. The sequenced sample was blood. The receptors here all came from a woman younger than 35 in good health. Both conserved end residues are part of each CDR3. D genes are given only for firm matches. Not every row has a clone size; where given, it reads once, few, many or a size class.

d_gene,j_gene,abundance,v_gene,CDR3nt,CDR3aa
-,TRBJ2-4,-,TRBV28,TGTGCCAGCAGTCCACTCCCGGGGCGACTAGCCAAAAACATTCAGTACTTC,CASSPLPGRLAKNIQYF
-,TRBJ2-7,-,TRBV12-3/TRBV12-4,TGTGCCAGCAGTTTTCTTACAGGCGGGTACTTC,CASSFLTGGYF
-,TRBJ1-1,-,TRBV27,TGTGCCAGCAGTGCCCTAACACGGAACACTGAAGCTTTCTTT,CASSALTRNTEAFF
TRBD1,TRBJ2-7,-,TRBV7-9,TGTGCCAGCGGCCGTGGACAGGGGGTCAACGAGCAGTACTTC,CASGRGQGVNEQYF
-,TRBJ2-1,-,TRBV4-3,TGCGCCAGCAGCCAAGTCGAAATCAGCTCCTACAATGAGCAGTTCTTC,CASSQVEISSYNEQFF
-,TRBJ1-2,-,TRBV7-9,TGTGCCAGCAGCCGTATTGATCGAGCAGGCTACACCTTC,CASSRIDRAGYTF
TRBD1,TRBJ2-2,-,TRBV29-1,TGCAGCGTGGGGACAGTGTTCGCGAACACCGGGGAGCTGTTTTTT,CSVGTVFANTGELFF
-,TRBJ1-1,few,TRBV14,TGTGCCAGCAGCCAAGCGCTGGGGCGAAGTACTGAAGCTTTCTTT,CASSQALGRSTEAFF
-,TRBJ2-3,few,TRBV18,TGTGCCAGCTCACAGAGGGGCCATCAGGGCACAGATACGCAGTATTTT,CASSQRGHQGTDTQYF
-,TRBJ2-7,-,TRBV27,TGTGCCAGCAGTTTATCCAGGGGGGCCTACTACGAGCAGTACTTC,CASSLSRGAYYEQYF
TRBD1,TRBJ1-6,few,TRBV20-1,TGCAGTGCTCCCCTACAGGGGTTGGGGTCACCCCTCCACTTT,CSAPLQGLGSPLHF
TRBD1,TRBJ1-2,-,TRBV12-3/TRBV12-4,TGTGCCAGCAGTATAAGGGGGACAGTAGCTGGAGGCTACACCTTC,CASSIRGTVAGGYTF
TRBD1,TRBJ1-2,-,TRBV6-1,TGTGCCAGCAGTGATAACCTCAGGGGGAACTATGGCTACACCTTC,CASSDNLRGNYGYTF